The following is a T cell receptor (beta chain) sequence with its context. Its target is unknown. These data are taken from a study of CD8+CD57+ T cells in acquired aplastic anemia. The study's findings and limits: Overlap between patients and controls comprised some 31 CD8+ CDR3 sequences.

The template for TCR beta VDJ and CDR3 sequence profiling was genomic DNA. One entry per CDR3 protein, called by TCRdb with MiXCR from the reads. Among a few hundred thousand distinct CDR3 sequences listed, roughly 53% were seen once. CD8+CD57+ cell expansion, shown by flow cytometry, had occurred in the patients selected for sequencing. Germline-derived CDR1 and CDR2 are SGHTA and FQGNSA. The CDR3 spans 14 residues. Trimming pared 3 bases from V and 4 bases from J, leaving 13 bases between. The chain is built from TRBV7-2 and TRBJ2-7; D remains ambiguous. This sequence originates from a human donor with aplastic anemia. The sequenced sample consisted of sorted CD4+, CD8+, or CD8+CD57+ T cells (not recorded which) from PBMCs. The CDR3 sequence is CASSFAMGPYEQYF. Written as DNA, the CDR3 is TGTGCCAGCAGCTTCGCCATGGGCCCGTACGAGCAGTACTTC.